Following are 13 T cell receptor beta chains from one sample sequenced in a study of blood T cell repertoires in COVID-19. Some clones are missing from TCRdb's copy, which holds only in-frame ones; the method was immunoSEQ multiplex PCR. The sample lists some 150,000 clones; under 90% were seen once. Sequenced: peripheral blood. The receptors come from a man aged 55-75 years with acute or convalescent COVID-19.

The rearrangement links TRBV7-3 to TRBJ1-1, with 9 bases that match TRBD1. The CDR3 spans 13 residues. Germline V gene lookup returns CDR1 SGHTA and CDR2 FQGTGA. J was trimmed by 6 bases and V by 5 bases; bases with no gene match: 4. Written as DNA, the CDR3 is TGTGCCAGCAGCCAACAGGGGGCTTCTGAAGCTTTCTTT. Translation: CASSQQGASEAFF.

This chain connects TRBV19 to TRBJ1-2, with TRBD1 matching 10 bases. This CDR3 comprises 17 residues. The germline CDR1 and CDR2 sequences are LNHDA and SQIVND (reference sequence). Losses at the gene ends were 3 bases for V and 4 bases for J; bases not matched to a gene: 11. The CDR3 nucleotides read TGTGCCAGTAGTATCGGATATGGACAGGGGGTCAGCTATGGCTACACCTTC. Protein: CASSIGYGQGVSYGYTF.

This chain uses TRBV7-3 with TRBJ2-1; 12 bases align to TRBD2. Germline CDR1 and CDR2: SGHTA and FQGTGA. This CDR3 spans 15 amino acids. J lost 7 bases, V lost 2 bases, and 3 bases had no gene match. The CDR3 loop reads CASSLRLAGANEQFF. In nucleotides, the CDR3 is TGTGCCAGCAGCTTACGACTAGCGGGAGCTAATGAGCAGTTCTTC.

This rearrangement joins TRBV28 to TRBJ1-1; D call uncertain. Germline V gene data show CDR1 as MDHEN and CDR2 as SYDVKM. Deletions cut 2 bases from V and 1 base from J, with 17 bases between. The CDR3 length is 17 residues. CDR3 DNA sequence: TGTGCCAGCAGTTTACTTGTTTGGGTCAGCGGGAACACTGAAGCTTTCTTT. Protein sequence: CASSLLVWVSGNTEAFF.

This chain joins TRBV28 and TRBJ2-7; D remains unclear. Germline V gene sequence: CDR1 MDHEN, CDR2 SYDVKM. The V end was cut by 6 bases, the J end by 2 bases, with 11 bases between. The CDR3 sequence is 13 residues long. The CDR3 DNA is TGTGCCAGCAGCACGACGGGTCCCTACGAGCAGTACTTC. Its translation is CASSTTGPYEQYF.

This clone was seen just once. This rearrangement joins TRBV6-5 to TRBJ2-1, with a possible D match to TRBD2 (5 bases). Germline assignment: CDR1 MNHEY and CDR2 SVGAGI. V was trimmed by 2 bases and J by 4 bases, leaving 15 bases between them. The CDR3 runs to 16 residues. This chain's CDR3 is CASSYHSGSRYNEQFF. CDR3 nucleotide sequence: TGTGCCAGCAGTTACCACAGCGGTTCGAGGTACAATGAGCAGTTCTTC.

In its sample, this clone was seen a few times. The CDR3 DNA is TGTGCCAGCAGCCAATTAGCCAGAGGGCCCTACGAGCAGTACTTC. Protein: CASSQLARGPYEQYF. The gene calls are TRBV3-1 (or the pseudogene TRBV3-2) and TRBJ2-7, with D perhaps TRBD2 (5 bases). With 2 bases removed from V and 2 bases from J, the gap between germline ends came to 13 bases. Germline values: CDR1 LGHDT, CDR2 YNNKEL (reference sequence). CDR3 length: 15 residues.

This rearrangement joins TRBV4-2 to TRBJ2-5, with 9 bases aligning to TRBD2. This CDR3 has 16 residues. V trimming: 0 bases; J trimming: 2 bases; junction bases outside the gene matches: 4. CDR1 is LGHNA and CDR2 is YNFKEQ in the germline V gene. CDR3 sequence (DNA): TGTGCCAGCAGCCAAGAACGCGGGAGGGGTCAAGAGACCCAGTACTTC. Translated: CASSQERGRGQETQYF.

The rearrangement links TRBV3-1 (or the pseudogene TRBV3-2) to TRBJ1-3, with unresolved D. The ends were cut back, 0 bases at V and 2 bases at J, with 5 bases in the middle. CDR3 length: 14 amino acids. CDR1 and CDR2 from the germline V gene are LGHDT and YNNKEL (reference sequence). Here the CDR3 DNA reads TGTGCCAGCAGCCAAGATCTACCTGGAAACACCATATATTTT. Its protein is CASSQDLPGNTIYF.

The chain uses TRBV5-4 and TRBJ2-5; TRBD2 aligns across 7 bases. Germline V lookup: CDR1 SGHNT, CDR2 YYREEE (reference sequence). The CDR3 length is 15 residues. V trimming: 1 base; J trimming: 2 bases; junction bases outside the gene matches: 5. CDR3: CASSLRASGQETQYF. In DNA, the CDR3 is TGTGCCAGCAGCTTGAGGGCTAGCGGACAAGAGACCCAGTACTTC.

The chain carries TRBV7-9 and TRBJ2-7; maybe TRBD2 (5 bases). CDR3 length equals 13 residues. From germline, CDR1 is SEHNR and CDR2 FQNEAQ (reference sequence). The ends were cut back, 1 base at V and 3 bases at J, with 7 bases in the middle. The chain's CDR3 is CASSLDGIYEQYF. DNA for the CDR3: TGTGCCAGCAGCTTAGACGGGATCTACGAGCAGTACTTC.

The rearrangement uses TRBV2 and TRBJ2-2, with 11 bases identical to TRBD2. Per the germline V gene, CDR1 is SNHLY and CDR2 is FYNNEI. J gave up 7 bases and V 5 bases, and 9 bases lay outside the gene matches. The CDR3 is 16 residues long. CDR3 region: CASSRVAGGLGGELFF. The CDR3 bases are TGTGCCAGCAGTAGGGTAGCGGGGGGGCTCGGCGGGGAGCTGTTTTTT.

The chain couples TRBV7-8 to TRBJ1-5; a weak D match, TRBD1 (5 bases). Germline loops: CDR1 SGHVS, CDR2 FQNEAQ. The CDR3 sequence is 15 residues long. V lost 5 bases and J lost 4, with 15 bases in between. CDR3 coding DNA: TGTGCCAGCAGCCTAATCTTCGACAGTAATCAGCCCCAGCATTTT. Translated, it gives CASSLIFDSNQPQHF.